A selection of T cell receptor beta chains follows, all from one sample in a study of technical replicates of blood from a handful of donors. Using immunoSEQ multiplex PCR, the repertoire was profiled, and TCRdb retains in-frame clones only, with some absent. The sample has about 70,000 clones, roughly 92% seen once. The specimen sequenced was T cells isolated from PBMCs. These receptors were obtained from a human donor in good health. CDR3s include the opening cysteine and the closing phenylalanine or tryptophan. Size values are once, few and many counts, or a class for expanded clones, and some rows have none.

v_call clone_size cdr3_aa
TRBV5-4 . CASRGAGTSVNTQYF
TRBV6-6 . CASSQPTLGGEQYF
TRBV15 . CATSGLNTGELFF
TRBV27 . CASSLLGDGRDEQYF
TRBV27 . CASSLTSGSYNEQFF
TRBV2 . CASSELGANVLTF
TRBV19 . CASSPGTGGSDTQYF
TRBV5-1 few CASGSGLQDTEAFF
TRBV7-8 . CASSFVLMGTPVPRLTDTQYF
TRBV28 . CASSHQTNYGYTF
TRBV28 . CASRARLTYEQYF
TRBV19 . CASSTTVYSNQPQHF
TRBV5-4 . CASNYDRGNEQYF
TRBV5-6 . CASSLALSRPYNEKLFF
TRBV25-1 . CASSEWGVPGNTIYF
TRBV6-5 . CASSYSKSSGNTIYF
TRBV4-2 . CASSQETGSGANVLTF
TRBV9 . CASSVLITPDTQYF
TRBV7-9 once CASSLVRSNEQFF
TRBV7-3 . CASSPAASTYNEQFF
TRBV2 once CASTEYNSGNTIYF
TRBV7-2 . CASSLVTRGDGYTF
TRBV7-9 . CASSWLGRDSYEQYF
TRBV18 . CASSIRQGAGETQYF
TRBV5-4 . CASSLVGGNYGYTF
TRBV7-9 few CASSLPGGHGYTF
TRBV28 . CASSLRGQVNTEAFF
TRBV5-4 . CASSFSQQETQYF
TRBV29-1 . CSVGRWTGEYTEAFF
TRBV7-9 . CASSLGSRDSYEQYF
TRBV27 . CASRQGLAVKNTGELFF
TRBV18 . CASSPLPPQDATNEKLFF
TRBV5-5 . CASSLDTGQDGYGYTF
TRBV9 . CASNLAGVSTDTQYF
TRBV27 . CASSFSGQNGYTF
TRBV29-1 . CSVAGGETNQPQHF
TRBV2 . CATTEGLAGVETQYF
TRBV5-1 . CASSWMGLAGEIGETQYF
TRBV30 few CAWRDRGQKLFF
TRBV19 . CASNDGEYTGELFF
TRBV28 . CASSLDREGEKLFF
TRBV5-4 . CASSLAIGRRGEQFF
TRBV6-1 . CASSDGQGAGNTIYF
TRBV9 . CASSVYDSDTEAFF
TRBV5-1 once CASNTEGANYGYTF
TRBV27 . CASSEGVGGPAFF
TRBV12-5 . CASGKRGGGYTF